A single sample gave rise to the 11 T cell receptor beta chains below, sequenced in a study of cytomegalovirus exposure and HLA in healthy donors. The study ran its PCR with 60 Vbeta and 13 Jbeta primers. Sequencing used immunoSEQ multiplex PCR; TCRdb keeps in-frame clones, though not all of them. The data show fewer than 200,000 clones, 80% to 85% seen once. The sequenced sample was PBMCs. These receptors originate from a man over 45 in good health and CMV-seronegative.

As concerns this clone: In the same sample, other DNA sequences code for this CDR3. The genes are TRBV19 and TRBJ2-7; maybe TRBD1 (7 bases). Trimming took 3 bases from V and 0 from J, leaving 12 bases between them. Germline V gives CDR1 LNHDA, CDR2 SQIVND (reference sequence). The CDR3 consists of 15 residues. CDR3 in DNA: TGTGCCAGTAGTATTGGGCAGGGGGGCTCCTACGAGCAGTACTTC. Its translation is CASSIGQGGSYEQYF.

About this clone itself: Other DNA sequences in the sample encode the same CDR3. This sequence joins TRBV4-2 and TRBJ1-1, with unresolved D. Per germline, CDR1 LGHNA and CDR2 YNFKEQ. This CDR3 spans 14 amino acids. Between the trimmed V and J ends, which lost 0 bases and 4 bases, there was a span of 9 bases. The CDR3 loop is CASSQDRGFTEAFF. The CDR3 nucleotides are TGTGCCAGCAGCCAAGATCGAGGTTTCACTGAAGCTTTCTTT.

This sequence joins TRBV4-2 and TRBJ2-7; 14 nucleotides align to TRBD2. This CDR3 is built from 17 residues. Germline CDR1 LGHNA, CDR2 YNFKEQ. J lost 4 bases, V lost 4 bases, and 9 bases had no gene match. The CDR3 DNA follows: TGTGCCAGCAGCCCCCACTCCGGGACTAGCGGGGGTTACGAGCAGTACTTC. It translates to CASSPHSGTSGGYEQYF.

A few counts support this clone. V and J are TRBV30 and TRBJ2-6; D perhaps matches TRBD2 (5 bases). Trimming shortened V by 3 bases and J by 1 base, and 10 bases separated the two germline ends. The germline gives CDR1 GTSNPN, CDR2 SVGIG (reference sequence). This CDR3 is built from 15 residues. The CDR3 bases are TGTGCCTGGAGCCGGGGTGGGTCTGGGGCCAACGTCCTGACTTTC. Its protein product is CAWSRGGSGANVLTF.

The J gene is TRBJ1-2, the V gene TRBV5-1; 8 bases are shared with TRBD1. Unmatched junction bases numbered 4, after V lost 0 bases and J lost 6 bases. Germline-derived CDR1 and CDR2 are SGHRS and YFSETQ. The CDR3 covers 14 residues. The CDR3 loop is CASSLGAGGDGYTF. CDR3 DNA sequence: TGCGCCAGCAGCTTGGGGGCAGGGGGCGATGGCTACACCTTC.

This chain uses TRBV6-1 with TRBJ2-3; 10 bases are shared with TRBD1. Germline V gene data show CDR1 as MNHNS and CDR2 as SASEGT. The V segment lost 5 bases and the J segment 4 bases; nucleotides outside the gene matches: 6. The CDR3 length is 15 residues. CDR3 DNA: TGTGCCAGCAGTCAGACAGGGGGCGGACCAGATACGCAGTATTTT. It yields the protein CASSQTGGGPDTQYF.

This clone was counted between two and nine times. The rearrangement uses TRBV6-1 and TRBJ2-6; D gene uncertain. The germline CDR1 and CDR2 sequences are MNHNS and SASEGT. Trimming took 7 bases from V and 0 from J, leaving 7 bases between them. This CDR3 has 14 residues. The CDR3 loop reads CASTYGSGANVLTF. The CDR3 DNA reads TGTGCCAGCACCTACGGCTCTGGGGCCAACGTCCTGACTTTC.

This CDR3 reads CASSYRTSASEQYF. The CDR3 coding sequence is TGTGCCAGCAGCTACCGGACTAGCGCATCCGAGCAGTACTTC. The chain couples TRBV5-4 to TRBJ2-7; 9 bases are a match to TRBD2. Germline trimming cut 3 bases from V and 6 bases from J; bases unmatched to any gene: 7. This CDR3 region has 14 residues. Germline-derived CDR1 and CDR2 are SGHNT and YYREEE (reference sequence).

The chain recombines TRBV18 with TRBJ2-1; maybe TRBD1 (5 bases). The CDR3 has 15 amino acids. Trimming removed 3 bases from V and 1 base from J, with 10 bases in between. The V gene's germline CDR1 is KGHSH and CDR2 LQKENI. Here the CDR3 reads CASSPLPGSYNEQFF. The CDR3 DNA is TGTGCCAGCTCACCCTTACCAGGGTCCTACAATGAGCAGTTCTTC.

The V call is TRBV6-1, the J call TRBJ2-1; TRBD1 agrees at 9 bases. The CDR3 has 16 amino acids. The germline gives CDR1 MNHNS, CDR2 SASEGT. Trimming took 2 bases from V and 3 from J; bases not matched to a gene: 5. This CDR3 is CASSEHRDRVYNEQFF. CDR3 DNA sequence: TGTGCCAGCAGTGAACACCGGGACAGGGTCTACAATGAGCAGTTCTTC.

The rearrangement joins TRBV15 to TRBJ2-5, with D perhaps matching TRBD2 (6 bases). Germline values: CDR1 LNHNV, CDR2 YYDKDF (reference sequence). V lost 0 bases and J 7 bases, leaving 15 bases between the germline ends. CDR3 size: 15 residues. The CDR3 DNA sequence: TGTGCCACCAGCAGAGATTTGGAGGGACGGGGGACCCAGTACTTC. Protein sequence: CATSRDLEGRGTQYF.